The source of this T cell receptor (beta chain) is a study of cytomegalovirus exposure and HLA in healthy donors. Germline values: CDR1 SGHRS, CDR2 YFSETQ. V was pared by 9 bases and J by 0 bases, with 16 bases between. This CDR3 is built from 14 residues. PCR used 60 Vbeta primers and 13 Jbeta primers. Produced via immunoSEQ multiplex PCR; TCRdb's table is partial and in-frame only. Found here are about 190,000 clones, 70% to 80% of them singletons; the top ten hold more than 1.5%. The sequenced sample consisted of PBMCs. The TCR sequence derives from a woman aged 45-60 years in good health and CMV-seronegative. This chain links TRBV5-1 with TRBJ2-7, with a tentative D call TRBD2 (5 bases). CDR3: CATSIAQSSYEQYF. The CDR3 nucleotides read TGCGCCACCTCTATAGCGCAAAGCTCCTACGAGCAGTACTTC.